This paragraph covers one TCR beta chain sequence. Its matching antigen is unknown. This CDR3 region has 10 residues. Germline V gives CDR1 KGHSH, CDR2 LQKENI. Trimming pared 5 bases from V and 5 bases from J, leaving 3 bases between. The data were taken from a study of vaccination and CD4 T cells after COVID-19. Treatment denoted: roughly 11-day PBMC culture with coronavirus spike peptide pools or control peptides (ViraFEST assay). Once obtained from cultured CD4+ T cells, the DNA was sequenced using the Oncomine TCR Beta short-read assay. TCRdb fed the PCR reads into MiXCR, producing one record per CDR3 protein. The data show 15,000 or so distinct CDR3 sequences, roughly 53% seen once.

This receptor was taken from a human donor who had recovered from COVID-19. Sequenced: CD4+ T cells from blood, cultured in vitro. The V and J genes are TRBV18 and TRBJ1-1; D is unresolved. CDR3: CASSETEAFF. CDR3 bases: TGTGCCAGCTCAGAGACTGAAGCTTTCTTT.